This TCR beta chain originates from a study of cytomegalovirus exposure and HLA in healthy donors. Study-wide background: Of the donors genotyped, approximately 400 in all, about 76% fell in the Caucasian-associated ancestry cluster.

Primers: 60 Vbeta forward and 13 Jbeta reverse. Assay used: immunoSEQ multiplex PCR; TCRdb lists only in-frame clones, some missing. The sample shows approximately 140,000 clones, about 76% of them seen only once. A remark on this clone: Its antigen is currently unknown.

General observations from the study: Overall, around 160 TCR beta chains were annotated as cytomegalovirus-associated. TCR beta V- and J-gene trimming was later associated with a missense DCLRE1C variant. Under in vitro conditions, three CMV-associated chains were confirmed as specific for CMV antigens.

The CDR3 sequence is 17 residues long. V was pared by 3 bases and J by 1 base, with 16 bases between. Per germline, CDR1 LNHDA and CDR2 SQIVND (reference sequence). What was sequenced was PBMCs. The chain has TRBV19 and TRBJ2-4, with D uncertain. This TCR came from a human donor in good health. In DNA, the CDR3 is TGTGCCAGTAGTATCCTTCCCGAGATTGCGGCCAAAAACATTCAGTACTTC. It codes for CASSILPEIAAKNIQYF.